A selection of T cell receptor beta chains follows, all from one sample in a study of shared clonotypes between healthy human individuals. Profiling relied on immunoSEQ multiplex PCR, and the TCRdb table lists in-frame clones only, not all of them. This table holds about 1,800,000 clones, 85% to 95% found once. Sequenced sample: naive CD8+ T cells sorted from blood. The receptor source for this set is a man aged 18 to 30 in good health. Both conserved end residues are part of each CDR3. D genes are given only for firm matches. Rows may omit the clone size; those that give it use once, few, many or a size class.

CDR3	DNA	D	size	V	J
CASGFDRALDTQYF	TGCGCCAGCGGATTCGACAGGGCCTTAGATACGCAGTATTTT	TRBD1	NA	TRBV5-1	TRBJ2-3
CASSQGAGDYDTQYF	TGCGCCAGCAGCCAAGGAGCGGGAGATTATGATACGCAGTATTTT	TRBD2	NA	TRBV4-3	TRBJ2-3
CASSPFPGQTQETQYF	TGCGCCAGCAGCCCCTTTCCGGGACAGACACAAGAGACCCAGTACTTC	TRBD1	NA	TRBV4-1	TRBJ2-5
CASSFRAPPYEQYF	TGTGCCAGCAGCTTCCGGGCCCCTCCCTACGAGCAGTACTTC	NA	NA	TRBV7-8	TRBJ2-7
CASSTATVASYEQYF	TGTGCCAGTAGTACAGCGACAGTGGCATCCTACGAGCAGTACTTC	NA	NA	TRBV19	TRBJ2-7
CASSLLGTGELFF	TGCGCCAGCAGCTTGTTGGGCACCGGGGAGCTGTTTTTT	NA	NA	TRBV5-1	TRBJ2-2
CASFLLAGETEQYF	TGTGCCAGCTTCTTACTAGCGGGAGAGACCGAGCAGTACTTC	TRBD2	NA	TRBV27	TRBJ2-7
CATSRAPTIQETQYF	TGTGCCACCAGCAGAGCCCCGACTATACAAGAGACCCAGTACTTC	NA	NA	TRBV15	TRBJ2-5
CASSNRTGYLQEQYF	TGTGCCAGCAGCAACCGGACAGGTTACCTTCAAGAGCAGTACTTC	TRBD1	NA	TRBV27	TRBJ2-7
CASSTLAGGRDEQFF	TGTGCCAGCAGTACCTTAGCGGGAGGGCGGGATGAGCAGTTCTTC	TRBD2	NA	TRBV6-5	TRBJ2-1
CASSRQGEEKLFF	TGTGCCAGCAGCCGACAGGGAGAAGAAAAACTGTTTTTT	TRBD1	NA	TRBV7-9	TRBJ1-4
CASSNPREGYNEQFF	TGTGCCAGTAGTAATCCCAGGGAAGGCTACAATGAGCAGTTCTTC	NA	NA	TRBV19	TRBJ2-1
CASSPVGGRPYEQYF	TGTGCCAGCAGCCCGGTGGGGGGCCGTCCCTACGAGCAGTACTTC	NA	NA	TRBV7-8	TRBJ2-7
CASSSAGTTPFGEQYF	TGTGCCAGCAGCTCCGCCGGGACTACCCCCTTCGGCGAGCAGTACTTC	TRBD2	NA	TRBV7-9	TRBJ2-7
CASSVIDREEAFF	TGTGCCAGCAGCGTTATCGACAGGGAGGAAGCTTTCTTT	TRBD1	NA	TRBV2	TRBJ1-1
CALDSYNEQFF	TGTGCCTTGGACTCCTACAATGAGCAGTTCTTC	NA	NA	TRBV30	TRBJ2-1
CASSASGIDPYEQYF	TGTGCCAGCAGTGCCAGTGGGATAGACCCCTACGAGCAGTACTTC	NA	NA	TRBV27	TRBJ2-7
CASSLAPGLVETQYF	TGTGCCAGCAGCTTAGCCCCAGGTTTGGTGGAGACCCAGTACTTC	NA	NA	TRBV7-6	TRBJ2-5
CASSQVEGGNGYTF	TGCGCCAGCAGCCAAGTTGAGGGTGGGAATGGCTACACCTTC	NA	NA	TRBV4-3	TRBJ1-2
CASSLSGLQETQYF	TGTGCCAGCAGCTTAAGCGGTTTGCAAGAGACCCAGTACTTC	NA	NA	TRBV7-2	TRBJ2-5
CASSKRRTPEGEQYF	TGTGCCAGCAGCAAGCGGAGGACCCCGGAGGGGGAGCAGTACTTC	NA	NA	TRBV21-1	TRBJ2-7
CASSQDGSGGALNEQFF	TGCGCCAGCAGCCAAGATGGAAGCGGGGGGGCGTTGAATGAGCAGTTCTTC	TRBD2	NA	TRBV4-1	TRBJ2-1
CASSQAGGYNEQFF	TGTGCCAGCTCCCAGGCGGGGGGTTACAATGAGCAGTTCTTC	TRBD2	NA	TRBV11-2	TRBJ2-1
CASSPPGLGVNTEAFF	TGCGCCAGCAGCCCCCCGGGGCTTGGCGTGAACACTGAAGCTTTCTTT	NA	NA	TRBV10-2	TRBJ1-1
CASSLEAGSGYGYTF	TGTGCCAGCAGCTTAGAGGCAGGGAGCGGGTATGGCTACACCTTC	NA	NA	TRBV11-2	TRBJ1-2
CASSFGRGSNQPQHF	TGTGCCAGCAGTTTTGGTCGCGGTAGCAATCAGCCCCAGCATTTT	NA	few	TRBV27	TRBJ1-5
CATSRDHGTSNEQFF	TGTGCCACCAGCAGAGATCATGGGACTAGCAATGAGCAGTTCTTC	TRBD2	NA	TRBV15	TRBJ2-1
CASSSSGAGRPYEQYF	TGTGCCAGCAGCTCGAGCGGGGCGGGGAGGCCCTACGAGCAGTACTTC	TRBD2	NA	TRBV5-6	TRBJ2-7
CAISVALRGAEAFF	TGTGCCATCAGTGTGGCCCTACGTGGCGCTGAAGCTTTCTTT	NA	NA	TRBV10-3	TRBJ1-1